One sample yielded the 5 T cell receptor beta chains listed below, sequenced in a study of T cells in Graves' hyperthyroidism and ophthalmopathy. Authors of the study amplified TCR beta CDR3 regions from RNA transcripts. HTBI primers were used for first-round RT-PCR of the TCR CDR3. TCRdb called the multiplex PCR reads again in MiXCR, with one record for every CDR3 protein. Here the sample spans fewer than 550,000 distinct CDR3 sequences, 15% to 17% being singletons. The sample taken for sequencing was blood. These receptors originate from a woman aged 18-29 years with Graves' hyperthyroidism.

This clonotype was seen ten or more times. CDR3 in amino acids: CSARDLRLPRAFF. The CDR3 DNA sequence: TGCAGTGCTAGAGATTTAAGGCTGCCCCGGGCTTTCTTT. J is TRBJ1-1 and V is TRBV20-1; D is ambiguous. The germline V and J ends were trimmed by 0 bases and 11 bases, with 16 bases remaining between them. Germline CDR1 DFQATT, CDR2 SNEGSKA (reference sequence). The CDR3 has 13 amino acids.

Many counts were recorded for this clonotype. CDR3 residues: CASSYLTGYEAFF. The CDR3 DNA reads TGTGCCAGCAGTTACCTGACAGGGTACGAAGCTTTCTTT. The V call is TRBV6-2 or TRBV6-3, the J call TRBJ1-1; 7 bases line up with TRBD1. There are 13 residues in the CDR3. V lost 2 bases to trimming and J lost 8 bases; unmatched junction nucleotides: 5. CDR1 MNHEY and CDR2 SVGEGT come from the germline V gene.

Many counts were recorded for this clonotype. The rearrangement joins TRBV4-1 to TRBJ1-2; D is unclear. Germline V gives CDR1 MGHRA, CDR2 YSYEKL. The V gene lost 2 bases and the J gene lost 4 bases, with 20 bases spanning the gap. The CDR3 consists of 17 residues. The CDR3 is CASSQPTQSRRLYGYTF. Here the CDR3 DNA reads TGCGCCAGCAGCCAACCGACCCAGTCCCGGCGACTCTATGGCTACACCTTC.

This clonotype was counted many times. The CDR3 region is CASTPRPRANSYEQYF. CDR3 nucleotide sequence: TGTGCCAGCACCCCACGACCCAGGGCAAACTCCTACGAGCAGTACTTC. The chain is built from TRBV6-1 and TRBJ2-7, with D perhaps matching TRBD1 (5 bases). The CDR3 spans 16 residues. Germline V gives CDR1 MNHNS, CDR2 SASEGT. Trimming shortened V by 7 bases and J by 0 bases, and 19 bases separated the two germline ends.

This clonotype appeared many times. The genes are TRBV18 and TRBJ2-1, with 13 bases that match TRBD2. V lost 10 bases and J lost 5; bases outside the gene matches: 5. The CDR3 is made up of 14 amino acids. Looked up from germline, CDR1 is KGHSH and CDR2 is LQKENI. CDR3 amino acids: CATRLAGGDNEQFF. The DNA of the CDR3 is TGTGCCACCAGACTAGCGGGGGGCGACAATGAGCAGTTCTTC.